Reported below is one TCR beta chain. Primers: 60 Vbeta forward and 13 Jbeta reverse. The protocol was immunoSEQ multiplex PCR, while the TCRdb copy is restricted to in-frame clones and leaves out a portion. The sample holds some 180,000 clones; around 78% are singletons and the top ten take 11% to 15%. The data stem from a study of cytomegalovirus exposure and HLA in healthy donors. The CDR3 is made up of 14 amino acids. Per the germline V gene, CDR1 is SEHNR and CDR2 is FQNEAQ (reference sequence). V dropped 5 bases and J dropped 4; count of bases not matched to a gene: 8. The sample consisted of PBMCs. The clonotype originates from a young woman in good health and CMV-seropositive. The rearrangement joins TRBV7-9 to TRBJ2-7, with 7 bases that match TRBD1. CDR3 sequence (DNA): TGTGCCAGCAGCCAGCGGACAGGCGTGTACGAGCAGTACTTC. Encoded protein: CASSQRTGVYEQYF. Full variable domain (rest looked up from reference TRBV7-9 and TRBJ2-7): DTGVSQNPRHKITKRGQNVTFRCDPISEHNRLYWYRQTLGQGPEFLTYFQNEAQLEKSRLLSDRFSAERPKGSFSTLEIQRTEQGDSAMYLCASSQRTGVYEQYFGPGTRLTVT.